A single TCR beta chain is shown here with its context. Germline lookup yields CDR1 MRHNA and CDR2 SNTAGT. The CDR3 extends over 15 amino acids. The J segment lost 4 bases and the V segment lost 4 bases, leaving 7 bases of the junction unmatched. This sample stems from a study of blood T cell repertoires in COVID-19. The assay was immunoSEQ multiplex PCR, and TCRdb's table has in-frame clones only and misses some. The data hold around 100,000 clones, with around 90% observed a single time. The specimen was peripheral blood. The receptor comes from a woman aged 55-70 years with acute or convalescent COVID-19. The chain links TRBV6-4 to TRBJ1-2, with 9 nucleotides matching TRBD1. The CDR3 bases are TGTGCCAGCAGTGCCGGGACAGGGTTCGGCTATGGCTACACCTTC. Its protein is CASSAGTGFGYGYTF.